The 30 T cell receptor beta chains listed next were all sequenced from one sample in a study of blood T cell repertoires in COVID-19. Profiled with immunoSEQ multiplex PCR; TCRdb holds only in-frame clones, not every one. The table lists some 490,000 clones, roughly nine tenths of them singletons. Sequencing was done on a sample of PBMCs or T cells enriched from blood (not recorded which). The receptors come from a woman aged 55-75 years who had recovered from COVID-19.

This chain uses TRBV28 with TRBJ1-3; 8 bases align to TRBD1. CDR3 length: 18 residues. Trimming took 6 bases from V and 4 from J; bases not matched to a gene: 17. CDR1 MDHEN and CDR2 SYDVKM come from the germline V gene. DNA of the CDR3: TGTGCCAGCAGCCTAAGTCCCCCGGGACAGGTTGGAGGAAACACCATATATTTT. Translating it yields CASSLSPPGQVGGNTIYF.

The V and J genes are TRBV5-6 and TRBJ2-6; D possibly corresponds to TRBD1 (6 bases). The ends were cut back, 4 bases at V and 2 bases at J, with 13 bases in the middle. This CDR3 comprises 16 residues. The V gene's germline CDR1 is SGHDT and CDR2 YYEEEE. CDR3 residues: CASSQLPGAGANVLTF. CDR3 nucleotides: TGTGCCAGCAGCCAATTGCCAGGGGCTGGGGCCAACGTCCTGACTTTC.

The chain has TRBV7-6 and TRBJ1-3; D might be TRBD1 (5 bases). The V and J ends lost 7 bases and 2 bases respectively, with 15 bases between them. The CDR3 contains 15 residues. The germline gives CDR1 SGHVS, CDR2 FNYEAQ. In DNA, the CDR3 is TGTGCCAGCACCTCCCTGGGGGGAACTGGAAACACCATATATTTT. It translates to CASTSLGGTGNTIYF.

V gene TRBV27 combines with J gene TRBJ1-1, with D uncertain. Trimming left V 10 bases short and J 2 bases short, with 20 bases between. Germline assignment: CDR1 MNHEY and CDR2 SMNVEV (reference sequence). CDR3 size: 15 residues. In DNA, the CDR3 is TGTGCCACCTCGACCCTCAGCCTAGGAAACACTGAAGCTTTCTTT. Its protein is CATSTLSLGNTEAFF.

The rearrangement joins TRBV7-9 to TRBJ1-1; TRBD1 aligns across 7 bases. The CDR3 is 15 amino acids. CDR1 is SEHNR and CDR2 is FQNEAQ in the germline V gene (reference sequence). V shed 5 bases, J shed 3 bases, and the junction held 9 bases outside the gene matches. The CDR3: CASSIPGQPYTEAFF. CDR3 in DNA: TGTGCCAGCAGCATCCCGGGACAGCCCTACACTGAAGCTTTCTTT.

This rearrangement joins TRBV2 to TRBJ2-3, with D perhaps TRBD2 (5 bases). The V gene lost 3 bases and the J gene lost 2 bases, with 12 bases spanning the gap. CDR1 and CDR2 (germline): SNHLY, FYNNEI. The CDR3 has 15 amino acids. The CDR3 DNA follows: TGTGCCAGCAGTGATGGGCCGGGGTCCACAGATACGCAGTATTTT. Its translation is CASSDGPGSTDTQYF.

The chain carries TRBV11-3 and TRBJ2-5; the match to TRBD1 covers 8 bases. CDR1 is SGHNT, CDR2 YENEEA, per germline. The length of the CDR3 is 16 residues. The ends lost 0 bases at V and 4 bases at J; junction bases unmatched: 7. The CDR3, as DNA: TGTGCCAGCAGCTTAGATCCCAGGGGGCTAGGAGAGACCCAGTACTTC. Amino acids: CASSLDPRGLGETQYF.

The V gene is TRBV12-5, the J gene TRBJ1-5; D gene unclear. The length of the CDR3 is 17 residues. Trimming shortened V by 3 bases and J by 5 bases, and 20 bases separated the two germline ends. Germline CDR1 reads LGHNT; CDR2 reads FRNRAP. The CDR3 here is CASGLKLLGSRYQPQHF. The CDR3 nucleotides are TGTGCTAGTGGTTTAAAACTTTTAGGGAGTCGGTATCAGCCCCAGCATTTT.

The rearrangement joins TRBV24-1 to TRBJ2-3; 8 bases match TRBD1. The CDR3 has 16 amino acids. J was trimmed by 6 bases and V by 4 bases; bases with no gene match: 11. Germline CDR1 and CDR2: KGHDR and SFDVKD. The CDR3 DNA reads TGTGCCACCAGTGACTTGGAGGGACAGGAGCCTGATACGCAGTATTTT. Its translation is CATSDLEGQEPDTQYF.

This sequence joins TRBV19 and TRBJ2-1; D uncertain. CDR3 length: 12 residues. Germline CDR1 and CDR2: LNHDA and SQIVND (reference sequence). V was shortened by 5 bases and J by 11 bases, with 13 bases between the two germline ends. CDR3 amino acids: CASSSPLAKQFF. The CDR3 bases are TGTGCCAGTAGTTCTCCTCTGGCAAAGCAGTTCTTC.

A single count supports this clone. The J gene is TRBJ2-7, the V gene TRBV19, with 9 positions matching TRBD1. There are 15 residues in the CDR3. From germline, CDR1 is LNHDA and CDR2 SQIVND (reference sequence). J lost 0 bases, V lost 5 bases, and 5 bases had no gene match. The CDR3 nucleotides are TGTGCCAGTAGTCCCCGGACAGGGGCCTCCTACGAGCAGTACTTC. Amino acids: CASSPRTGASYEQYF.

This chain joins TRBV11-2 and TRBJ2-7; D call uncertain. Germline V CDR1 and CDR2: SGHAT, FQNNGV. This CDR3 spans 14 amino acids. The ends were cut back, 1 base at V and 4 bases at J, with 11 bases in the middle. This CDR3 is CASSLGRVSYEQYF. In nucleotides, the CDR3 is TGTGCCAGCAGCTTAGGCCGGGTCTCGTACGAGCAGTACTTC.

CDR3 residues: CASSQVVAGAGEQFF. The CDR3 region has the DNA TGTGCCAGCAGCCAAGTTGTAGCGGGGGCGGGTGAGCAGTTCTTC. This chain joins TRBV3-1 (or the pseudogene TRBV3-2) and TRBJ2-1; 9 positions agree with TRBD2. Looked up from germline, CDR1 is LGHDT and CDR2 is YNNKEL (reference sequence). The CDR3 consists of 15 residues. With V trimmed by 1 base and J by 9 bases, 7 bases remained unmatched.

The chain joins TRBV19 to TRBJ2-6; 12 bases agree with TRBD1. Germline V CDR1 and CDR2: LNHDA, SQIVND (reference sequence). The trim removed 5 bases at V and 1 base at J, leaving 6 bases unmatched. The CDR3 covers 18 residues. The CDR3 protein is CASSRGTGGVSGANVLTF. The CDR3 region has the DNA TGTGCCAGTAGTCGGGGGACAGGGGGCGTTTCTGGGGCCAACGTCCTGACTTTC.

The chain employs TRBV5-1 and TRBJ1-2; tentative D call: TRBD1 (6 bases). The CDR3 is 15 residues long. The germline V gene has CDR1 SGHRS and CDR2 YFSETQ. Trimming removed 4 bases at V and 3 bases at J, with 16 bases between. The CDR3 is CASSARAGADYGYTF. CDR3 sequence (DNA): TGCGCCAGCAGCGCCCGGGCAGGGGCCGACTATGGCTACACCTTC.

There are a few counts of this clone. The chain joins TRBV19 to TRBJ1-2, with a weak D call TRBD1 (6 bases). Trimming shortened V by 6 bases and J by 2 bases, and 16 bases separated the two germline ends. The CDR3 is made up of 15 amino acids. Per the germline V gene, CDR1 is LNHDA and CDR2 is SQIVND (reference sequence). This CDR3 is CASSPGDMRNYGYTF. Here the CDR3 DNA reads TGTGCCAGTAGCCCTGGGGACATGCGAAACTATGGCTACACCTTC.

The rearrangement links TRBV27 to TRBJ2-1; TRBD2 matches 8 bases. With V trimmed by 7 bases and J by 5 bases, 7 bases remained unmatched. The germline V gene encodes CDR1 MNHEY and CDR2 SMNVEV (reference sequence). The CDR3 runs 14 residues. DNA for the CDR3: TGTGCCAGCACCACCCGGCGGGGGGACAATGAGCAGTTCTTC. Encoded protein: CASTTRRGDNEQFF.

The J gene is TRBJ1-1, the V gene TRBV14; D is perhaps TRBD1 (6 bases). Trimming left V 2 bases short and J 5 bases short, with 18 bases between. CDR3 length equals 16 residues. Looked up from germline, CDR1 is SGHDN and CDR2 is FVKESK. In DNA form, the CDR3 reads TGTGCCAGCAGCCAAATTGGGTTGGGGGCAGAGACTGAAGCTTTCTTT. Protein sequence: CASSQIGLGAETEAFF.

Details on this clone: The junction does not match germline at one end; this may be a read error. CDR3 sequence reads: CASSPLDSLVLCF. The CDR3 DNA reads TGTGCCAGCAGCCCGTTGGACAGTCTGGTACTATGCTTC. The J gene is TRBJ1-2, the V gene TRBV5-6, with a tentative D call TRBD1 (6 bases). The CDR3 contains 13 residues. Germline CDR1 is SGHDT and CDR2 is YYEEEE.

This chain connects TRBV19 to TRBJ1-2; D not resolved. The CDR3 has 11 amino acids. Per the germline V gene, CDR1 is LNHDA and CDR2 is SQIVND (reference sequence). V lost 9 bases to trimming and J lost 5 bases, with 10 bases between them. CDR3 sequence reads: CASSSLYGYTF. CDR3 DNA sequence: TGTGCCAGCTCTTCCCTATATGGCTACACCTTC. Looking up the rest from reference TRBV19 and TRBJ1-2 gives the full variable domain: DGGITQSPKYLFRKEGQNVTLSCEQNLNHDAMYWYRQDPGQGLRLIYYSQIVNDFQKGDIAEGYSVSREKKESFPLTVTSAQKNPTAFYLCASSSLYGYTFGSGTRLTVV.

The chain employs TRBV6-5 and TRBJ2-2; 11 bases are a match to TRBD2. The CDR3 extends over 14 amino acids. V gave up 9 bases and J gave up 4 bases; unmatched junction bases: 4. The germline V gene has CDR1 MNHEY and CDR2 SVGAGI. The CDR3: CASSGGAFTGELFF. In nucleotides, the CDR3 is TGTGCCAGTAGCGGGGGGGCCTTCACCGGGGAGCTGTTTTTT.

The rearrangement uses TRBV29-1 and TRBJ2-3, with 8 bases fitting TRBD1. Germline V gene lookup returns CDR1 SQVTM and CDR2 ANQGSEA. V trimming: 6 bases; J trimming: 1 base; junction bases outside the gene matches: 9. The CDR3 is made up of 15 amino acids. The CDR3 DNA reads TGCAGCGTACTCACACCGGGACAGGGCACAGATACGCAGTATTTT. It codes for CSVLTPGQGTDTQYF.

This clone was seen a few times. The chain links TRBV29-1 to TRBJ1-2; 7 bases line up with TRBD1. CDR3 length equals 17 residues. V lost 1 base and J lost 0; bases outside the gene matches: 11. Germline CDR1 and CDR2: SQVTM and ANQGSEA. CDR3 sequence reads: CSVEVVDRRHTNYGYTF. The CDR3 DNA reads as TGCAGCGTTGAAGTAGTGGACAGGCGACATACTAACTATGGCTACACCTTC.

The CDR3 protein is CATSDPPDRGLQPQHF. CDR3 DNA: TGTGCCACCAGTGATCCACCCGACAGGGGCTTGCAGCCCCAGCATTTT. The V and J genes are TRBV24-1 and TRBJ1-5; 8 nucleotides match TRBD1. Per the germline V gene, CDR1 is KGHDR and CDR2 is SFDVKD. The CDR3 sequence is 16 residues long. The V and J ends lost 3 bases and 7 bases, in that order; junction bases with no gene match: 10.

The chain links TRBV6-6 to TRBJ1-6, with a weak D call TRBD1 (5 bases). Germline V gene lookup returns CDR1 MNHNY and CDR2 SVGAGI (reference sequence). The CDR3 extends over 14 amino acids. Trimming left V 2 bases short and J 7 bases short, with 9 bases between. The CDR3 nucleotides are TGTGCCAGCAGTTACCAGGGCCTCAATTCACCCCTCCACTTT. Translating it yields CASSYQGLNSPLHF.

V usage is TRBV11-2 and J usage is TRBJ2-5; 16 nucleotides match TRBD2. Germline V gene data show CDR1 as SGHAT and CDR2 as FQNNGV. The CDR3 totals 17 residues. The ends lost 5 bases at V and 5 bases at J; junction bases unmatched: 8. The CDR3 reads CASSPGTSGGAWETQYF. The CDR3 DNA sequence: TGTGCCAGCAGCCCCGGGACTAGCGGGGGGGCGTGGGAGACCCAGTACTTC.

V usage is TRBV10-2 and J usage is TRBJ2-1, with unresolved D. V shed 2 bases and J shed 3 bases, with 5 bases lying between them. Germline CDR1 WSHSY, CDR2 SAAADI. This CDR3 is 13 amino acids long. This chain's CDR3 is CASSEPSYNEQFF. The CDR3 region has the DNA TGCGCCAGCAGTGAGCCTAGCTACAATGAGCAGTTCTTC.

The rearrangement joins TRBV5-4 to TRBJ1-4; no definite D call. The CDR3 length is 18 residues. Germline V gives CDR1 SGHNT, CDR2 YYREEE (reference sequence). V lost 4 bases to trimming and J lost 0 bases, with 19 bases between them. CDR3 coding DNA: TGTGCCAGCAGCGGTGACGGAGGGAAAGGTCCAACTAATGAAAAACTGTTTTTT. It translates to CASSGDGGKGPTNEKLFF.

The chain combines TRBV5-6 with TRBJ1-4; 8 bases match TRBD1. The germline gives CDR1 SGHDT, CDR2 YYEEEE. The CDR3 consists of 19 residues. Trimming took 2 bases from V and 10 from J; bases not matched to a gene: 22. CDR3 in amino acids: CASSFRQGATLATPGKLFF. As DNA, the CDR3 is TGTGCCAGCAGCTTCCGGCAGGGGGCGACTCTCGCGACACCTGGAAAACTGTTTTTT.

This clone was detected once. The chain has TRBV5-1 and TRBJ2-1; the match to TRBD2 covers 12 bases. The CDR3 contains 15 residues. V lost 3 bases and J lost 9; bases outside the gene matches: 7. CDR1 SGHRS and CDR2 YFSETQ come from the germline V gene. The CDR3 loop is CASSSLAGGPSEQFF. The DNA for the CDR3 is TGCGCCAGCAGCTCTCTAGCGGGGGGGCCGAGTGAGCAGTTCTTC.